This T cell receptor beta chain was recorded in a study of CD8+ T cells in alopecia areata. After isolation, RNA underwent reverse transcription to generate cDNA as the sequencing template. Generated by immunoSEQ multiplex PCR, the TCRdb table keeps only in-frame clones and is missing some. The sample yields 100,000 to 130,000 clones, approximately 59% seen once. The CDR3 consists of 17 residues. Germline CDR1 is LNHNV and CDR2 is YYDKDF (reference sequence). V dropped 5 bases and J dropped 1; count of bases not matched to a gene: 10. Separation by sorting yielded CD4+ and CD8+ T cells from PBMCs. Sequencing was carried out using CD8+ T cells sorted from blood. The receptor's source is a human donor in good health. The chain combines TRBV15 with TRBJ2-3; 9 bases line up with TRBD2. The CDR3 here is CATSPTQRGAGTDTQYF. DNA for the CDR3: TGTGCCACCAGCCCGACGCAGCGGGGGGCCGGCACAGATACGCAGTATTTT. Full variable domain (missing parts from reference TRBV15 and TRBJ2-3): DAMVIQNPRYQVTQFGKPVTLSCSQTLNHNVMYWYQQKSSQAPKLLFHYYDKDFNNEADTPDNFQSRRPNTSFCFLDIRSPGLGDTAMYLCATSPTQRGAGTDTQYFGPGTRLTVL.